This T cell receptor beta chain came from a study of human T cells and chemical hapten exposure. This clonotype has a handful of counts. One entry per CDR3 protein results from TCRdb running MiXCR on the 5' RACE reads. The data contain approximately 80,000 distinct CDR3 sequences, more than 15% of them singletons. The starting material, unfractionated whole blood, was used for total RNA extraction. The source of this sequence is a female donor in good health.

CDR3 coding DNA: TGTGCCAGCAGCGACGAGGAGGACTACCGAGCCTACGAGCAGTACTTC. It yields the protein CASSDEEDYRAYEQYF. This rearrangement joins TRBV12-3 or TRBV12-4 to TRBJ2-7; possibly TRBD2 for D (6 bases). The CDR3 contains 16 residues. Trimming left V 6 bases short and J 2 bases short, with 20 bases between.